The following is a TCR beta chain sequence with its context. Repertoires were generated with immunoSEQ multiplex PCR, while TCRdb's copy carries only in-frame clones and drops some. The data hold about 68,000 clones, with 85% to 90% observed a single time. CDR1 and CDR2 (germline): MNHEY, SMNVEV (reference sequence). V dropped 5 bases and J dropped 0; count of bases not matched to a gene: 3. The CDR3 runs 15 residues. The sample originates from a study of blood T cell repertoires in COVID-19. Study context: The United States, Italy and Spain were the sources of the acute and convalescent COVID-19 samples.

V gene TRBV27 combines with J gene TRBJ1-5; TRBD1 matches at 8 bases. The receptor's source is a man in his fifties with acute or convalescent COVID-19. Material for sequencing was peripheral blood. The CDR3 here is CASSRTGYSNQPQHF. DNA for the CDR3: TGTGCCAGCAGTAGGACAGGGTATAGCAATCAGCCCCAGCATTTT.